This T cell receptor beta chain was found in a study of blood T cell repertoires in COVID-19. Across the study: PBMCs, B-cell-depleted T cells, or T cells provided the cDNA or gDNA that made up the material.

V was pared by 4 bases and J by 2 bases, with 4 bases of the junction left unmatched. The length of the CDR3 is 14 residues. Germline V gene sequence: CDR1 ENHRY, CDR2 SYGVKD. In the authors' workflow: Amplification with reference gene primers provided the estimates of nucleated cell counts. Clones were sequenced by immunoSEQ multiplex PCR, and TCRdb holds only the in-frame ones, with some missing. From that table come the V and J calls and clone size; the DNA was used to work out D and trimming. The sample contains some 88,000 clones, roughly 84% of which appear only once. This chain uses TRBV10-3 with TRBJ2-7; TRBD1 matches at 8 bases. Sequencing was carried out using peripheral blood. The sequence was collected from a woman in her 70s with acute or convalescent COVID-19. Here the CDR3 DNA reads TGTGCCATCAGTGCTTCGGACAGGGCCTACGAGCAGTACGTC. It encodes CAISASDRAYEQYV.